Following are 26 T cell receptor beta chains from one sample sequenced in a study of cytotoxic CD8 clonotypes in ibrutinib-treated CLL. Measured with immunoSEQ multiplex PCR; TCRdb has only the in-frame clones, and not every one. The repertoire holds tens of thousands of clones, with around 52% as singletons. The specimen was PBMCs, collected after 12 months of ibrutinib treatment. The receptors derive from a human donor with chronic lymphocytic leukemia.

The chain links TRBV9 to TRBJ2-3, with 8 bases fitting TRBD1. Trimming removed 4 bases from V and 2 bases from J; junction bases left unmatched: 6. The V gene's germline CDR1 is SGDLS and CDR2 YYNGEE. CDR3 size: 15 residues. The CDR3 DNA is TGTGCCAGCAGCTCTCGGACAGGGCTCACAGATACGCAGTATTTT. The encoded protein is CASSSRTGLTDTQYF.

This clone was recorded once. The chain joins TRBV5-6 to TRBJ1-1, with D hard to call. The CDR3 loop spans 13 amino acids. CDR1 is SGHDT and CDR2 is YYEEEE in the germline V gene. Trimming left V 4 bases short and J 1 base short, with 8 bases between. Written as DNA, the CDR3 is TGTGCCAGCAGCCCGACTGGGAACACTGAAGCTTTCTTT. It specifies CASSPTGNTEAFF.

This chain's CDR3 is CASSSPGHPYEQYF. In DNA, the CDR3 is TGCGCCAGCAGCTCTCCGGGACACCCCTACGAGCAGTACTTC. The genes are TRBV5-1 and TRBJ2-7, with D possibly TRBD1 on 6 matching bases. The CDR3 sequence is 14 residues long. V was cut by 3 bases and J by 2 bases, with 12 bases left in between. Germline V lookup: CDR1 SGHRS, CDR2 YFSETQ.

The table lists this clone with a few counts. The J gene is TRBJ2-5, the V gene TRBV7-8; D not certain. Germline V gene sequence: CDR1 SGHVS, CDR2 FQNEAQ. This CDR3 spans 14 amino acids. V was cut by 5 bases and J by 3 bases, with 13 bases left in between. The CDR3 reads CASSRLWIEETQYF. DNA for the CDR3: TGTGCCAGCAGCCGGCTCTGGATAGAAGAGACCCAGTACTTC.

This clone was picked up a small number of times. The chain employs TRBV19 and TRBJ2-2, with 7 bases aligning to TRBD1. The junction had 5 bases not matched to a gene; V was cut back by 5 bases and J by 2 bases. CDR1 is LNHDA and CDR2 is SQIVND in the germline V gene (reference sequence). The CDR3 is made up of 15 amino acids. CDR3 sequence reads: CASSRTGINTGELFF. CDR3 in DNA: TGTGCCAGTAGTCGGACAGGAATAAACACCGGGGAGCTGTTTTTT.

The chain carries TRBV30 and TRBJ2-7, with D unresolved. The CDR3 spans 13 residues. Trimming removed 5 bases at V and 0 bases at J, with 11 bases between. Germline CDR1 GTSNPN, CDR2 SVGIG (reference sequence). The CDR3 reads CAWARGTSYEQYF. CDR3 DNA sequence: TGTGCCTGGGCACGAGGAACCTCCTACGAGCAGTACTTC.

This clone was counted once. The chain has TRBV19 and TRBJ1-5; TRBD1 aligns across 7 bases. The CDR3 sequence is 16 residues long. Germline V gene sequence: CDR1 LNHDA, CDR2 SQIVND (reference sequence). The junction had 10 bases not matched to a gene; V was cut back by 4 bases and J by 4 bases. CDR3 bases: TGTGCCAGTAGTAACAGGGGAGTGAATCTAAATCAGCCCCAGCATTTT. Amino acid sequence: CASSNRGVNLNQPQHF.

Here the CDR3 DNA reads TGCGCCAGCAGCCAAGATCCCGCCAGATCCTACGAGCAGTACTTC. This gives the protein CASSQDPARSYEQYF. V is TRBV4-1 and J is TRBJ2-7; D is unresolved. Germline CDR1 is MGHRA and CDR2 is YSYEKL. The CDR3 consists of 15 residues. V dropped 0 bases and J dropped 1 base, with 10 bases sitting between them.

This chain connects TRBV23-1 to TRBJ2-7; the D gene could be TRBD1 or TRBD2 (5 bases each). TRBV23-1 belongs to the ORF category, with a function that is uncertain. Trimming removed 2 bases at V and 4 bases at J, with 15 bases between. The CDR3 is 15 amino acids. This CDR3 is CASSQVGWGRYEQYV. In nucleotides, the CDR3 is TGCGCCAGCAGTCAAGTTGGTTGGGGACGTTACGAGCAGTACGTC.

The V and J genes are TRBV7-2 and TRBJ2-1, with a possible D match to TRBD2 (6 bases). Trimming removed 5 bases from V and 5 bases from J, with 16 bases in between. The CDR3 length is 15 residues. Germline V lookup: CDR1 SGHTA, CDR2 FQGNSA. CDR3 DNA sequence: TGTGCCAGCAGCACCCAAGCGGGCCTCCACAATGAGCAGTTCTTC. It encodes CASSTQAGLHNEQFF. Supplemented by reference TRBV7-2 and TRBJ2-1, the full variable domain reads GAGVSQSPSNKVTEKGKDVELRCDPISGHTALYWYRQSLGQGLEFLIYFQGNSAPDKSGLPSDRFSAERTGGSVSTLTIQRTQQEDSAVYLCASSTQAGLHNEQFFGPGTRLTVL.

The CDR3 DNA follows: TGCGCCAGCCGGGAAGGGGTGGTAACAGATACGCAGTATTTT. Encoded protein: CASREGVVTDTQYF. The V and J genes are TRBV5-1 and TRBJ2-3; D might be TRBD1 or TRBD2, each matching 5 bases. Trimming took off 7 bases at V and 3 bases at J, with 15 bases between the two ends. Germline V lookup: CDR1 SGHRS, CDR2 YFSETQ. The CDR3 runs 14 residues.

In its sample, this clone was seen many times. The V call is TRBV6-1, the J call TRBJ1-2; 7 positions agree with TRBD1. The CDR3 covers 13 residues. Germline values: CDR1 MNHNS, CDR2 SASEGT. With V trimmed by 8 bases and J by 3 bases, 6 bases remained unmatched. The CDR3 is CASDIDRDYGYTF. DNA for the CDR3: TGTGCCAGCGATATCGACAGGGACTATGGCTACACCTTC.

Comments on this clone: The sample has other DNA sequences that encode this CDR3 too. The chain couples TRBV18 to TRBJ1-1, with D unclear. The V gene lost 2 bases and the J gene lost 2 bases, with 6 bases spanning the gap. Germline V gives CDR1 KGHSH, CDR2 LQKENI. The CDR3 extends over 13 amino acids. CDR3 in DNA: TGTGCCAGCTCACCAAGGACCAACACTGAAGCTTTCTTT. Protein: CASSPRTNTEAFF.

This clone has just a few counts. The chain uses TRBV6-1 and TRBJ2-7; 8 bases line up with TRBD1. The CDR3 covers 12 residues. V was clipped by 6 bases and J by 3 bases; unmatched bases: 1. Germline CDR1 MNHNS, CDR2 SASEGT. CDR3 sequence reads: CASRGTGYEQYF. CDR3 DNA sequence: TGTGCCAGCAGGGGGACAGGCTACGAGCAGTACTTC.

The chain links TRBV5-6 to TRBJ2-5; D is undetermined. V was pared by 0 bases and J by 5 bases, with 11 bases between. This CDR3 spans 14 amino acids. CDR1 is SGHDT, CDR2 YYEEEE, per germline. DNA of the CDR3: TGTGCCAGCAGCTTGGTAGGGCCTGGGGAGACCCAGTACTTC. As protein: CASSLVGPGETQYF.

As concerns this clone: A junction boundary mismatches the germline segment, possibly from a read error. The V call is TRBV11-3, the J call TRBJ2-5; weak D call: TRBD2 (5 bases). Germline V CDR1 and CDR2: SGHNT, YENEEA. This CDR3 has 14 residues. CDR3 amino acids: CASSPRRFSWRCDF. Written as DNA, the CDR3 is TGTGCCAGCAGCCCCCGGCGCTTTAGTTGGAGGTGCGACTTC.

V gene TRBV5-1 combines with J gene TRBJ1-3, with D perhaps matching TRBD1 (6 bases). Germline V CDR1 and CDR2: SGHRS, YFSETQ. The CDR3 extends over 16 amino acids. The V gene lost 5 bases and the J gene lost 0 bases, with 15 bases spanning the gap. In nucleotides, the CDR3 is TGCGCCAGCAGACTCGGGGGCACTAGCTCTGGAAACACCATATATTTT. This codes for CASRLGGTSSGNTIYF.

The chain couples TRBV7-7 to TRBJ2-2; 11 nucleotides line up with TRBD2. This CDR3 spans 17 amino acids. The germline gives CDR1 SSHAT, CDR2 FNYEAQ (reference sequence). J was trimmed by 8 bases and V by 4 bases; bases with no gene match: 12. CDR3 region: CASSSVTSGTTGGELFF. In DNA, the CDR3 is TGTGCCAGCAGCTCAGTGACTAGCGGGACAACGGGGGGGGAGCTGTTTTTT.

There are a few counts of this clone. The CDR3 DNA reads as TGTGCCAGCAGCGGGTGGCCCACGATCGCCACCAATTTAGGCTACACCTTC. Translation: CASSGWPTIATNLGYTF. The V gene is TRBV9, the J gene TRBJ1-2, with D hard to call. V dropped 3 bases and J dropped 8 bases, with 26 bases sitting between them. Germline values: CDR1 SGDLS, CDR2 YYNGEE. The CDR3 length is 17 residues.

The V call is TRBV4-1, the J call TRBJ1-1; TRBD1 aligns across 7 bases. There are 17 residues in the CDR3. Per the germline V gene, CDR1 is MGHRA and CDR2 is YSYEKL. V dropped 0 bases and J dropped 0; count of bases not matched to a gene: 7. The CDR3 spells CASSQEPAGTVNTEAFF. CDR3 in DNA: TGCGCCAGCAGCCAAGAGCCCGCCGGGACAGTGAACACTGAAGCTTTCTTT.

The chain couples TRBV28 to TRBJ2-5, with D maybe TRBD2 (5 bases). This CDR3 has 12 amino acids. V shed 8 bases and J shed 5 bases, with 12 bases lying between them. Germline V gives CDR1 MDHEN, CDR2 SYDVKM. The CDR3 spells CASRGVLETQYF. CDR3 bases: TGTGCCAGCCGGGGAGTGTTGGAGACCCAGTACTTC.

Many counts were recorded for this clone. The chain couples TRBV27 to TRBJ2-1; TRBD2 aligns across 8 bases. The CDR3 is 14 amino acids. V lost 5 bases to trimming and J lost 6 bases; unmatched junction nucleotides: 6. From germline, CDR1 is MNHEY and CDR2 SMNVEV (reference sequence). The CDR3 protein is CASSLGSGSNEQFF. CDR3 DNA sequence: TGTGCCAGCAGTCTTGGGAGCGGGAGCAATGAGCAGTTCTTC.

The V call is TRBV7-8, the J call TRBJ2-1, with TRBD2 matching over 9 bases. Germline V lookup: CDR1 SGHVS, CDR2 FQNEAQ. The CDR3 has 16 amino acids. J lost 9 bases, V lost 5 bases, and 14 bases had no gene match. In DNA, the CDR3 is TGTGCCAGCAGCCCCCTGGCGGGAGGGACCCACGGTGAGCAGTTCTTC. This gives the protein CASSPLAGGTHGEQFF. Drawing the rest from reference TRBV7-8 and TRBJ2-1, the complete variable domain is GAGVSQSPRYKVAKRGQDVALRCDPISGHVSLFWYQQALGQGPEFLTYFQNEAQLDKSGLPSDRFFAERPEGSVSTLKIQRTQQEDSAVYLCASSPLAGGTHGEQFFGPGTRLTVL.

This chain links TRBV11-2 with TRBJ2-7, with TRBD2 matching 7 bases. Trimming took 2 bases from V and 2 from J; bases not matched to a gene: 9. The CDR3 has 16 residues. The germline CDR1 and CDR2 sequences are SGHAT and FQNNGV. The CDR3 DNA follows: TGTGCCAGCAGCTTAATAATGGGGGAGGGCCCCTACGAGCAGTACTTC. This gives the protein CASSLIMGEGPYEQYF.

The CDR3: CASSVGAAGPYEQYF. The CDR3 DNA follows: TGTGCCAGCAGCGTAGGCGCAGCGGGACCCTACGAGCAGTACTTC. This rearrangement joins TRBV9 to TRBJ2-7; 7 bases align to TRBD2. Germline-derived CDR1 and CDR2 are SGDLS and YYNGEE. The V segment lost 0 bases and the J segment 2 bases; nucleotides outside the gene matches: 5. CDR3 length: 15 residues.

The chain uses TRBV18 and TRBJ1-1; D might be TRBD1 (6 bases). The germline V and J ends were trimmed by 5 bases and 8 bases, with 12 bases remaining between them. This CDR3 region has 12 residues. Per germline, CDR1 KGHSH and CDR2 LQKENI. The CDR3: CASSSQDREAFF. The CDR3 DNA follows: TGTGCCAGCTCATCACAGGACAGAGAAGCTTTCTTT.